This T cell receptor beta chain was sequenced during a study of blood T cells in healthy people across ages. Study results and limitations: Higher diversity, along with more naive CD4+ cells, distinguished long-lived donors from aged donors.

With respect to this clonotype: Its specificity is not known.

A sample-barcoded 5' primer and a J-beta primer mix were used in a second PCR of roughly 6 to 11 cycles. Individual samples furnished no less than 2.5 million CDR3-containing paired-end reads apiece. TCRdb used MiXCR to reprocess the 5' RACE reads, holding one entry per CDR3 protein. The table has approximately 800,000 distinct CDR3 sequences, roughly 35% seen once; the top ten hold around 13%. Germline V gene sequence: CDR1 SNHLY, CDR2 FYNNEI. The CDR3 spans 13 residues. The germline V and J ends were trimmed by 7 bases and 7 bases, with 13 bases remaining between them. The sequenced sample was blood. The V call is TRBV2, the J call TRBJ2-2; D is ambiguous. The receptor comes from a man between 18 and 29 years old in good health. The CDR3 sequence is CASTISRNGELFF. Here the CDR3 DNA reads TGTGCCAGCACTATTTCTCGGAACGGGGAGCTGTTTTTT.